A selection of T cell receptor beta chains follows, all from one sample in a study of T cells after yellow fever vaccination. From the 5' RACE reads, TCRdb called clonotypes with MiXCR, one entry per CDR3 protein. This table has 250,000 or so distinct CDR3 sequences, roughly 3.5% appearing once. Sample: PBMCs, taken 15 days after the yellow fever booster vaccination. The receptors originated from a man between 18 and 35 years old who received the YFV17D yellow fever vaccine. Each CDR3 is given with its conserved first and last residue. D genes are given only for firm matches. Rows may omit the clone size; those that give it use once, few, many or a size class.

v_gene,d_gene,abundance,j_gene,CDR3aa,CDR3nt
TRBV9,.,many,TRBJ2-2,CASSGSFAGELFF,TGTGCCAGCAGCGGTTCTTTCGCCGGGGAGCTGTTTTTT
TRBV29-1,TRBD1,many,TRBJ1-1,CSGAGQENTEAFF,TGCAGCGGGGCTGGACAGGAGAACACTGAAGCTTTCTTT
TRBV20-1,TRBD1,many,TRBJ1-1,CSAASGGKTEAFF,TGCAGTGCGGCCTCAGGGGGGAAGACTGAAGCTTTCTTT
TRBV29-1,TRBD2,.,TRBJ2-3,CSVEDSGGPSDTQYF,TGCAGCGTTGAAGATAGCGGGGGGCCGTCAGATACGCAGTATTTT
TRBV5-1,.,many,TRBJ2-5,CASATPHPVGTQYF,TGCGCCAGCGCTACACCTCACCCCGTGGGGACCCAGTACTTC
TRBV10-3,TRBD2,many,TRBJ2-3,CAISDHGLAGAGGDTQYF,TGTGCCATCAGTGATCACGGACTAGCGGGGGCCGGGGGAGATACGCAGTATTTT
TRBV7-2,.,many,TRBJ1-3,CASSFHSSGNTIYF,TGTGCCAGCAGCTTTCATAGCTCTGGAAACACCATATATTTT
TRBV5-1,TRBD1,many,TRBJ2-4,CASSPGQGIDGIQYF,TGCGCCAGCAGCCCCGGACAGGGGATTGATGGCATTCAGTACTTC
TRBV9,.,many,TRBJ2-7,CASSAGSGDEQYF,TGTGCCAGCAGTGCGGGCAGTGGGGACGAGCAGTACTTC
TRBV20-1,.,many,TRBJ1-2,CSARVGGYGYTF,TGCAGTGCTAGAGTGGGGGGCTATGGCTACACCTTC
TRBV7-8,.,many,TRBJ1-6,CASSRWGGSGNSPLHF,TGTGCCAGCAGCCGGTGGGGGGGCTCGGGTAATTCACCCCTCCACTTT
TRBV5-6,.,many,TRBJ1-5,CASSLINQPQHF,TGTGCCAGCAGCCTGATCAACCAGCCCCAGCATTTT
TRBV4-1,.,many,TRBJ1-5,CASSQDLGGKRGNQPQHF,TGCGCCAGCAGCCAAGATCTTGGCGGGAAAAGAGGCAATCAGCCCCAGCATTTT
TRBV7-2,.,many,TRBJ1-3,CASSFVAGLSGNTIYF,TGTGCCAGCAGCTTCGTGGCGGGCTTATCTGGAAACACCATATATTTT
TRBV7-9,.,many,TRBJ2-1,CASSLAFGIRNEQFF,TGTGCCAGCAGCTTAGCCTTCGGGATTAGGAATGAGCAGTTCTTC
TRBV4-1,.,many,TRBJ1-1,CASSRSGGRVNTEAFF,TGCGCCAGCAGCCGATCGGGGGGGCGAGTGAACACTGAAGCTTTCTTT
TRBV7-2,.,many,TRBJ1-4,CASSLAMGRAPGEKLFF,TGTGCCAGCAGCTTAGCGATGGGGAGAGCACCCGGGGAAAAACTGTTTTTT
TRBV5-1,TRBD1,many,TRBJ2-1,CASSLRDRPRNEQFF,TGCGCCAGCAGCTTGAGGGACAGGCCTAGGAATGAGCAGTTCTTC
TRBV7-8,TRBD2,.,TRBJ2-5,CASSSSRGGQETQYF,TGTGCCAGCAGCTCCTCGCGGGGGGGCCAAGAGACCCAGTACTTC
TRBV9,TRBD1,.,TRBJ2-7,CASSLRDSSFEQYF,TGTGCCAGCAGCCTTCGGGACAGTTCCTTCGAGCAGTACTTC
TRBV20-1,TRBD2,.,TRBJ2-7,CSARTGLAAYEQYF,TGCAGTGCAAGGACGGGACTAGCCGCCTACGAGCAGTACTTC
TRBV11-3,.,.,TRBJ2-1,CASSQRDGEQFF,TGTGCCAGCAGCCAACGGGATGGGGAGCAGTTCTTC
TRBV6-2/TRBV6-3,.,many,TRBJ1-1,CASSSTPAAEAFF,TGTGCCAGCAGCTCGACCCCCGCCGCTGAAGCTTTCTTT
TRBV18,TRBD1,.,TRBJ1-2,CASSPPTGFGYTF,TGTGCCAGCTCACCACCGACAGGGTTTGGCTACACCTTC
TRBV25-1,.,many,TRBJ1-2,CASSELYRPYGYTF,TGTGCCAGCAGTGAATTATACAGGCCCTATGGCTACACCTTC
TRBV7-6,.,many,TRBJ1-4,CASSPSGEGANEKLFF,TGTGCCAGCAGCCCCTCCGGGGAGGGGGCTAATGAAAAACTGTTTTTT
TRBV20-1,.,many,TRBJ2-2,CSAHGPAGELFF,TGCAGTGCCCACGGGCCCGCCGGGGAGCTGTTTTTT
TRBV10-2,TRBD1,many,TRBJ1-4,CASSDLGQGAEKLFF,TGCGCCAGCAGTGATTTGGGACAGGGGGCTGAAAAACTGTTTTTT
TRBV6-2/TRBV6-3,TRBD2,many,TRBJ2-5,CASLMSRDYPETQYF,TGTGCCAGCCTAATGTCCCGGGACTATCCAGAGACCCAGTACTTC
TRBV30,.,many,TRBJ2-5,CASAFDSLETQYF,TGTGCCTCCGCTTTCGATAGCCTGGAGACCCAGTACTTC
TRBV7-2,.,many,TRBJ2-3,CASSPDQIDTQYF,TGTGCCAGCAGCCCAGACCAGATAGATACGCAGTATTTT
TRBV10-3,TRBD1,many,TRBJ1-1,CAIRTDRENTEAFF,TGTGCCATCAGAACCGACAGGGAGAACACTGAAGCTTTCTTT
TRBV9,.,many,TRBJ1-6,CASSVAGRGDSPLHF,TGTGCCAGCAGCGTAGCGGGCAGAGGCGATTCACCCCTCCACTTT
TRBV4-1,TRBD1,many,TRBJ2-7,CASSQWTGSGEQYF,TGCGCCAGCAGCCAGTGGACAGGGAGCGGGGAGCAGTACTTC
TRBV20-1,TRBD1,many,TRBJ2-1,CSASPSRTGQFF,TGCAGTGCTTCCCCATCAAGGACAGGGCAGTTCTTC
TRBV2,.,many,TRBJ2-5,CASSDYDPGDETQYF,TGTGCCAGCAGCGATTACGACCCAGGGGACGAGACCCAGTACTTC
TRBV12-3/TRBV12-4,.,many,TRBJ2-3,CASSLGLDTDTQYF,TGTGCCAGCAGTTTGGGATTGGACACAGATACGCAGTATTTT
TRBV4-2,TRBD1,many,TRBJ1-3,CASSHRDSPSGNTIYF,TGTGCCAGCAGCCACCGGGACAGCCCCTCTGGAAACACCATATATTTT
TRBV7-2,.,many,TRBJ1-5,CASSLVVGEPQHF,TGTGCCAGCAGTTTGGTCGTGGGGGAGCCCCAGCATTTT
TRBV7-2,.,many,TRBJ1-6,CASSETGYNSPLHF,TGTGCCAGCAGCGAGACAGGTTATAATTCACCCCTCCACTTT
TRBV18,TRBD1,many,TRBJ2-7,CASSKDRGEYEQYF,TGTGCCAGCTCAAAAGACAGGGGAGAATACGAGCAGTACTTC
TRBV11-1,TRBD2,many,TRBJ2-1,CASSLARGDNEQFF,TGTGCCAGCAGCTTAGCGCGGGGGGACAATGAGCAGTTCTTC
TRBV11-1,.,many,TRBJ1-1,CASSYGGDSTEAFF,TGTGCCAGCAGCTATGGTGGGGATTCCACTGAAGCTTTCTTT
TRBV29-1,.,many,TRBJ1-2,CSVEPLPGITNYGYTF,TGCAGCGTTGAACCTCTCCCCGGGATTACTAACTATGGCTACACCTTC
TRBV6-1,TRBD1,many,TRBJ1-2,CASTPGQATAGYGYTF,TGTGCCAGCACCCCCGGACAGGCGACCGCTGGATATGGCTACACCTTC
TRBV24-1,.,many,TRBJ1-6,CAVIQGGNSPLHF,TGTGCCGTCATACAGGGTGGAAATTCACCCCTCCACTTT
TRBV27,.,many,TRBJ2-3,CASSSWGAGDTQYF,TGTGCCAGCAGTTCGTGGGGGGCTGGAGATACGCAGTATTTT